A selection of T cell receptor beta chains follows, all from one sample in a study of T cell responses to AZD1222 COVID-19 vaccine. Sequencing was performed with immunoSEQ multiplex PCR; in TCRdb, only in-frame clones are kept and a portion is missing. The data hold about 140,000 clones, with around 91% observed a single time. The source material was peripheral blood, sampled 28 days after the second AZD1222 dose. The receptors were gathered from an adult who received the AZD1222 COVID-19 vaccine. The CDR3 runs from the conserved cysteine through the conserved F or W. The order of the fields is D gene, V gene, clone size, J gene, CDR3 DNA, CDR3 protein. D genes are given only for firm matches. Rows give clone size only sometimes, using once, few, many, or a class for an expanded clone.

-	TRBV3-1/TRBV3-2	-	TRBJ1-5	TGTGCCAGCAGCCAGGCCCCTGGTGGCAATCAGCCCCAGCATTTT	CASSQAPGGNQPQHF
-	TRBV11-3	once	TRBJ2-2	TGTGCCAGCAGCTTATCACGGGGTAACACCGGGGAGCTGTTTTTT	CASSLSRGNTGELFF
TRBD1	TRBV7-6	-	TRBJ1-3	TGTGCCAGCAGCTTAGTTTCGACAGGGGGTTTCTCTGGAAACACCATATATTTT	CASSLVSTGGFSGNTIYF
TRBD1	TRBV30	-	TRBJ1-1	TGTGCCTGGAGCGCCGACAGGGGATATGAAGCTTTCTTT	CAWSADRGYEAFF
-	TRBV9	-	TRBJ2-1	TGTGCCAGCAGCTTAAACCAGGGTTTCAATGAGCAGTTCTTC	CASSLNQGFNEQFF
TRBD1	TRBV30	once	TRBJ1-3	TGTGCCTGGATCAGGGGGGGCCGCGGAAACACCATATATTTT	CAWIRGGRGNTIYF
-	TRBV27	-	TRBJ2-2	TGTGCCAGCAGTTTGGCTAGCGTAGACGGGGAGCTGTTTTTT	CASSLASVDGELFF
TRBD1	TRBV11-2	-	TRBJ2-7	TGTGCCAGCAGCCGCCAGGGGGTTTCCTACGAGCAGTACTTC	CASSRQGVSYEQYF
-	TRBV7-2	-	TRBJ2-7	TGTGCCAGCAGCTTAGTCAGGGGGGGCGAGCAGTACTTC	CASSLVRGGEQYF
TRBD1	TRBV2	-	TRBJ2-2	TGTGCCAGCCGGCAGGGGGCTTTGAGCGGGGAGCTGTTTTTT	CASRQGALSGELFF
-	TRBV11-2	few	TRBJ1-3	TGTGCCAGCAGCCAACAGGGTGGAAACACCATATATTTT	CASSQQGGNTIYF
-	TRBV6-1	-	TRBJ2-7	TGTGCCAGCAGGGAAGGGGGACACCCCTACGAGCAGTACTTC	CASREGGHPYEQYF
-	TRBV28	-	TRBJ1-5	TGTGCCAGCACCCCCGGGGCAGGGGGCAATCAGCCCCAGCATTTT	CASTPGAGGNQPQHF
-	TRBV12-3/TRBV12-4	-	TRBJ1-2	TGTGCCAGCAATTTCAAAGGTGGTTTGGGCTACACCTTC	CASNFKGGLGYTF
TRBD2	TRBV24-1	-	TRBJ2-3	TGTGCCACCAGTGATTGGGGGCTAGCGGGGGCCCGGGAAGGAGATACGCAGTATTTT	CATSDWGLAGAREGDTQYF
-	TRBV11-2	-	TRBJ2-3	TGTGCCAGCAGCTCCAGGGGGGGAGGCACAGATACGCAGTATTTT	CASSSRGGGTDTQYF
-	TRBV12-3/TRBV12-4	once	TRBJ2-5	TGTGCCAGCGGGCGGAACCAAGAGACCCAGTACTTC	CASGRNQETQYF
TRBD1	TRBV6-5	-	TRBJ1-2	TGTGCCAGCAGTTACTCTAGGGACAGGGGCTATGGCTACACCTTC	CASSYSRDRGYGYTF
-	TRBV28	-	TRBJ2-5	TGTGCCAGCAGGAATCCGTCCGGGTCTAGAAAAGAGACCCAGTACTTC	CASRNPSGSRKETQYF
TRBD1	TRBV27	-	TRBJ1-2	TGTGCCAGCAGTTTAGTATCCAGGGGGACAGGGAATGGCTACACCTTC	CASSLVSRGTGNGYTF
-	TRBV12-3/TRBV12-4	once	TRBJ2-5	TGTGCCAGCAATCTGTACCAAGAGACCCAGTACTTC	CASNLYQETQYF
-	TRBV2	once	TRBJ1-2	TGTGCCAGCAGTGAAGCCGGTGTCAGGGGACTTGGCTACACCTTC	CASSEAGVRGLGYTF
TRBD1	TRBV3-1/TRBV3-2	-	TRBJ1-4	TGTGCCAGCAGTCCACAGGGGAACGAAAAACTGTTTTTT	CASSPQGNEKLFF
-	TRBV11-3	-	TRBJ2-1	TGTGCCAGCAGCTTATTGAGTACGGCGTACAATGAGCAGTTCTTC	CASSLLSTAYNEQFF
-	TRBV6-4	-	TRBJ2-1	TGTGCCAGCAGTCCCGGGGGCGGGGAATCTGAGCAGTTCTTC	CASSPGGGESEQFF
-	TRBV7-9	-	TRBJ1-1	TGTGCCAGCAGCTTAGCGTATCGAAACACTGAAGCTTTCTTT	CASSLAYRNTEAFF
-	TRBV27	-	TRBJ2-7	TGTGCCAGCTGGAACTCCTACGAGCAGTACTTC	CASWNSYEQYF
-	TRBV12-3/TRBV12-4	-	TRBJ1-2	TGTGCCAGCAGCCCGAGGTCCTATGGCTACACCTTC	CASSPRSYGYTF
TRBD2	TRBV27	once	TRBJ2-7	TGTGCCAGCAGTTTAACGGCTAGCGGGAAATACGAGCAGTACTTC	CASSLTASGKYEQYF
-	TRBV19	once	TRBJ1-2	TGTGCCAGCGGGCAAGGCTACACCTTC	CASGQGYTF
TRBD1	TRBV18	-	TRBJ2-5	TGTGCCAGCTCACCGCGACCGGGACAGGGGGCGGAGACCCAGTACTTC	CASSPRPGQGAETQYF
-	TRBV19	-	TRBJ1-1	TGTGCCAGTAGCAGGAGGGTTGAGGGCACTGAAGCTTTCTTT	CASSRRVEGTEAFF
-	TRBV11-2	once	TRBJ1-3	TGTGCCAGCAGCTTAGTGGGTTTTTCTGGAAACACCATATATTTT	CASSLVGFSGNTIYF
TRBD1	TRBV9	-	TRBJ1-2	TGTGCCAGCAGCGTAGAGGTAGGGGGACAGTCCTATGGCTACACCTTC	CASSVEVGGQSYGYTF